The source of this TCR beta chain is a study of lymphopenia after photon versus proton radiotherapy. Study-wide findings and caveats: Under photons, naive T cells and diversity fell while effector/memory populations rose.

Data came from immunoSEQ multiplex PCR; TCRdb stores just in-frame clones and leaves some out. In the table there are 83,000 or so clones, over 70% of which are singletons. With regard to this clone: Its antigen is still unknown.

This material consisted of peripheral blood, taken from a patient treated with proton-based radiotherapy. This sequence originates from a man in his fifties or sixties with pancreatic cancer.

The CDR3 coding sequence is TGTGCCACCAGCACTCCGACGGGGGGGAACGAGCAGTACTTC. Protein product: CATSTPTGGNEQYF. This chain joins TRBV15 and TRBJ2-7; 8 positions agree with TRBD2. The CDR3 is 14 amino acids. J gave up 5 bases and V 4 bases, and 7 bases lay outside the gene matches. The germline V gene has CDR1 LNHNV and CDR2 YYDKDF (reference sequence). Based on the CDR3 plus reference TRBV15 and TRBJ2-7, the full variable domain is DAMVIQNPRYQVTQFGKPVTLSCSQTLNHNVMYWYQQKSSQAPKLLFHYYDKDFNNEADTPDNFQSRRPNTSFCFLDIRSPGLGDTAMYLCATSTPTGGNEQYFGPGTRLTVT.